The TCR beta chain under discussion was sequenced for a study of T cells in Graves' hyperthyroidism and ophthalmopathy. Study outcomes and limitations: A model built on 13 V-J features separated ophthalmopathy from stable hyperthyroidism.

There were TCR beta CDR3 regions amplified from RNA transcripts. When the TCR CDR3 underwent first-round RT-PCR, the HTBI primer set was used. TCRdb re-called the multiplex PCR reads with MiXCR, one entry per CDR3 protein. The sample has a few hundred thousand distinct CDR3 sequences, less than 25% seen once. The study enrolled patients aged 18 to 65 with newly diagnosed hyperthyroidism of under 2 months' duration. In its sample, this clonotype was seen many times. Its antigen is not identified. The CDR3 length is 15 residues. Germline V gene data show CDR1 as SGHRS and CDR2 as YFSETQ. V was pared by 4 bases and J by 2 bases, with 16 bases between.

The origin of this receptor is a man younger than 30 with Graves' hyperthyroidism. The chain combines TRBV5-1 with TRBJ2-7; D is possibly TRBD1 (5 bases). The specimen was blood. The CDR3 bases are TGCGCCAGCAGCGAGGTTGCGCAGGGCCCCTACGAGCAGTACTTC. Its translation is CASSEVAQGPYEQYF.